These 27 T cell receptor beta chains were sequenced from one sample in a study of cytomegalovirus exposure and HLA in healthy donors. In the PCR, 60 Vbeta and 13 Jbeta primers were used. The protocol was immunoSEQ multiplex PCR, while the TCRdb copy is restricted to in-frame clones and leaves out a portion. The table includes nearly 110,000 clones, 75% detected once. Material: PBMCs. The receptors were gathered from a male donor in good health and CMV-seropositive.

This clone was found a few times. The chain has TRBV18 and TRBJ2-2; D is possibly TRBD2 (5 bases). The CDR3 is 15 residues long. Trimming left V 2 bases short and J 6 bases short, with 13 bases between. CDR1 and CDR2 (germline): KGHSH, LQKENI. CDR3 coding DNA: TGTGCCAGCTCACCAAGCGGAGATAGGCCCGGGGAGCTGTTTTTT. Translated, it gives CASSPSGDRPGELFF.

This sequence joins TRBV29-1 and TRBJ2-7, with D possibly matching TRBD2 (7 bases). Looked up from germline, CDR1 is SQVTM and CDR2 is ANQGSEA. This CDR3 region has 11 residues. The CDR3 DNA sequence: TGCAGGCGGGGGCGGATCTACGAGCAGTACTTC. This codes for CRRGRIYEQYF.

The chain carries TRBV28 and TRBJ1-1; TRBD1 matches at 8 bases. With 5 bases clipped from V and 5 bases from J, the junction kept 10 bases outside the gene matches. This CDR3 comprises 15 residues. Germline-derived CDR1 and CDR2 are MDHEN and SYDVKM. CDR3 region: CASSPTTGAATEAFF. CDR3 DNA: TGTGCCAGCAGTCCGACGACAGGGGCAGCGACTGAAGCTTTCTTT.

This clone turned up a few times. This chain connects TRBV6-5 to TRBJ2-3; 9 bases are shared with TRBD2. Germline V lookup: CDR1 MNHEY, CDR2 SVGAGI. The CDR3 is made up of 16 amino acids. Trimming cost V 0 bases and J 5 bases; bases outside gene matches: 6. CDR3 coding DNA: TGTGCCAGCAGTTACTCCGGGACTAGCAGGAGAGATACGCAGTATTTT. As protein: CASSYSGTSRRDTQYF.

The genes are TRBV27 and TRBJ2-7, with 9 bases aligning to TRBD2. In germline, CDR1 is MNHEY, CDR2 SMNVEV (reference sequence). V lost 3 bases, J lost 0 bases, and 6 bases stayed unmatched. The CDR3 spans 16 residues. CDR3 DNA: TGTGCCAGCAGTTTTTTAGGGACTAGCAGCTCCTACGAGCAGTACTTC. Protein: CASSFLGTSSSYEQYF.

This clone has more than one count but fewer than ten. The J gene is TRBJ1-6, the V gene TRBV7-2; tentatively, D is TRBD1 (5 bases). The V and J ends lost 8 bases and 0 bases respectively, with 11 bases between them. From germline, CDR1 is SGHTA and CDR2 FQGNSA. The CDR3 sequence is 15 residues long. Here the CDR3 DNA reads TGTGCCAGCTCGGGGGGGATCTCCTATAATTCACCCCTCCACTTT. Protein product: CASSGGISYNSPLHF.

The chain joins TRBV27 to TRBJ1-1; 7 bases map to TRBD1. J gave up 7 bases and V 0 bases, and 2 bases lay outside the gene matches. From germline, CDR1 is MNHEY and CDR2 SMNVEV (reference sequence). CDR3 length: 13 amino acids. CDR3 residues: CASSLSGQIEAFF. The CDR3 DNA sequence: TGTGCCAGCAGTTTATCGGGACAGATTGAAGCTTTCTTT.

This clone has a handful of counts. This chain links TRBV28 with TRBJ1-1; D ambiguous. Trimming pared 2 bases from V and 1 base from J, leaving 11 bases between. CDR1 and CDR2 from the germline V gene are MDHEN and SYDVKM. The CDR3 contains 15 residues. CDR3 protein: CASSLMSVRNTEAFF. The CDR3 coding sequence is TGTGCCAGCAGTTTAATGTCGGTGAGGAACACTGAAGCTTTCTTT.

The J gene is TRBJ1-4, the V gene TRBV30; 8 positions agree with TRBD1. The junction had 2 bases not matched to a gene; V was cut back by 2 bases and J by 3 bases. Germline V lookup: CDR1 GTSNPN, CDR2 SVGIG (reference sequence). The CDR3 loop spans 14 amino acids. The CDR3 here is CAWSPTGANEKLFF. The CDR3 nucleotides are TGTGCCTGGAGTCCGACAGGGGCTAATGAAAAACTGTTTTTT.

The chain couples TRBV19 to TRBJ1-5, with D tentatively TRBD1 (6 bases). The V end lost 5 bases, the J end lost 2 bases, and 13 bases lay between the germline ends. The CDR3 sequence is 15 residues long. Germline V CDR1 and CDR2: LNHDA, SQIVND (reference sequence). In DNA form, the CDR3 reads TGTGCCAGTAGTCGTCGGACAGTTGGCAATCAGCCCCAGCATTTT. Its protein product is CASSRRTVGNQPQHF.

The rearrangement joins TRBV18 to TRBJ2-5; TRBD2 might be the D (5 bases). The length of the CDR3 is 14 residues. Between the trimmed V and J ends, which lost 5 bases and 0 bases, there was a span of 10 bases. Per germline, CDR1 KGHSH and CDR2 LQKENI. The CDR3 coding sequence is TGTGCCAGCTCAATCAGGCGGGACCAAGAGACCCAGTACTTC. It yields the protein CASSIRRDQETQYF.

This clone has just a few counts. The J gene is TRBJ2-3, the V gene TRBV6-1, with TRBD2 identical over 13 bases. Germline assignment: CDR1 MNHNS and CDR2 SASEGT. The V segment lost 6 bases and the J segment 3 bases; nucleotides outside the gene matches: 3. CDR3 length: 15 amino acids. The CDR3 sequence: CASRGLAGITDTQYF. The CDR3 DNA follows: TGTGCCAGCAGGGGACTAGCGGGGATAACAGATACGCAGTATTTT.

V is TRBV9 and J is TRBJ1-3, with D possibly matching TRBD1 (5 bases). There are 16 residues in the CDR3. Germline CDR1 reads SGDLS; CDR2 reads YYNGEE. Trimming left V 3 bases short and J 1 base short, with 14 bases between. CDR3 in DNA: TGTGCCAGCAGCGCCGGAGCAGGGTATTCTGGAAACACCATATATTTT. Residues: CASSAGAGYSGNTIYF.

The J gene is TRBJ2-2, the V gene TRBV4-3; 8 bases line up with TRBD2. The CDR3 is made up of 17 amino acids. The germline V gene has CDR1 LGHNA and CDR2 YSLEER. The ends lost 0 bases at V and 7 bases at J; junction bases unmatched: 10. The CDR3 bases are TGCGCCAGCAGCCAAGATATAACGGGGGGGCCGGTCGGGGAGCTGTTTTTT. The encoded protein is CASSQDITGGPVGELFF.

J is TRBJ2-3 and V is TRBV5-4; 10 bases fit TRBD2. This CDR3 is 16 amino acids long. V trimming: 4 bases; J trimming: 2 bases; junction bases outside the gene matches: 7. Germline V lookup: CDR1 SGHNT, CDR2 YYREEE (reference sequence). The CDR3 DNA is TGTGCCAGCAGCCACCGGACTAGCGGTTCCACAGATACGCAGTATTTT. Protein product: CASSHRTSGSTDTQYF.

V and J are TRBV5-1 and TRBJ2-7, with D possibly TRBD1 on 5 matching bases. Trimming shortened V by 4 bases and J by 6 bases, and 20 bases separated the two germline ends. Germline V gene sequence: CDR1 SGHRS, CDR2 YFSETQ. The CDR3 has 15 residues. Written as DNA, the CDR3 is TGCGCCAGCAGCCCCTACGCTGGGGCTAATGGCGAGCAGTACTTC. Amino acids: CASSPYAGANGEQYF.

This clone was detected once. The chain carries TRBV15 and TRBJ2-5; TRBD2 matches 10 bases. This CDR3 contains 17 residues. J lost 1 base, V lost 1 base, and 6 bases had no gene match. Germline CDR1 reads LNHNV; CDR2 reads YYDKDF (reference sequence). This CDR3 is CATSRVGSGRGQETQYF. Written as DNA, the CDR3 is TGTGCCACCAGCAGAGTGGGAAGCGGGAGGGGCCAAGAGACCCAGTACTTC.

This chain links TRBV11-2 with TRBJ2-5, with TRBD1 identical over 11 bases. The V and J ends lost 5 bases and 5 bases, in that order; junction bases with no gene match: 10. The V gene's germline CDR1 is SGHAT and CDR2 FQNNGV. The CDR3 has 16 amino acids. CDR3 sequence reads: CASSTQGQGELETQYF. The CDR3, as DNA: TGTGCCAGCAGCACACAGGGACAGGGGGAGTTGGAGACCCAGTACTTC.

CDR3 in DNA: TGCAGCGCTGTGACAGTGAATGGCTACACCTTC. It is translated as CSAVTVNGYTF. This chain connects TRBV29-1 to TRBJ1-2, with D perhaps matching TRBD1 (5 bases). The length of the CDR3 is 11 residues. CDR1 and CDR2 (germline): SQVTM, ANQGSEA. Trimming took off 7 bases at V and 6 bases at J, with 12 bases between the two ends.

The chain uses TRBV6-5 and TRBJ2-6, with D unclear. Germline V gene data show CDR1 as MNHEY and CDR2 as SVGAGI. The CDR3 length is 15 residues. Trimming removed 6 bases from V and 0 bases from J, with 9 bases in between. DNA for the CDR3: TGTGCCAGCAGCTTTTCACTCTCTGGGGCCAACGTCCTGACTTTC. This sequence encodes CASSFSLSGANVLTF.

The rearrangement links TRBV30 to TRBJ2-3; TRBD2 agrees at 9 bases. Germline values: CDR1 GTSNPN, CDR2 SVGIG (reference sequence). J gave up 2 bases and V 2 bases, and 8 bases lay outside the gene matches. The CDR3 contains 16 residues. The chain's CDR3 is CAWSKRRGLATDTQYF. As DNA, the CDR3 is TGTGCCTGGAGTAAAAGGAGGGGACTAGCCACAGATACGCAGTATTTT.

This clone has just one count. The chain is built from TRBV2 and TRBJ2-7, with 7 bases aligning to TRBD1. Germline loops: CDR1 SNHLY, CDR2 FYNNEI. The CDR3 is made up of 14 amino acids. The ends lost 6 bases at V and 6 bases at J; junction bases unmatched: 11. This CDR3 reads CASRGTGAFSEQYF. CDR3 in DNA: TGTGCCAGCAGAGGTACAGGGGCCTTTTCCGAGCAGTACTTC.

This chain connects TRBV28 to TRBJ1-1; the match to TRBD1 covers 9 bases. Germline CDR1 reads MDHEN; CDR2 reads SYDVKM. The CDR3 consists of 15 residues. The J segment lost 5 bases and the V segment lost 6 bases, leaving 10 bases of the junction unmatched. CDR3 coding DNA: TGTGCCAGCAGCCCTACTTGGACAGGGGAAACTGAAGCTTTCTTT. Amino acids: CASSPTWTGETEAFF.

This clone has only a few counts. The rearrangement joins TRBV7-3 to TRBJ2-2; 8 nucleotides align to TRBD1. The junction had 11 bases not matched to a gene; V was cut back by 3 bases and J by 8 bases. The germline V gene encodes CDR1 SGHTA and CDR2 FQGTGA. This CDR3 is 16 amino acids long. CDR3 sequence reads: CASSFKTGATLGELFF. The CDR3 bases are TGTGCCAGCAGCTTTAAGACAGGGGCGACCTTAGGGGAGCTGTTTTTT.

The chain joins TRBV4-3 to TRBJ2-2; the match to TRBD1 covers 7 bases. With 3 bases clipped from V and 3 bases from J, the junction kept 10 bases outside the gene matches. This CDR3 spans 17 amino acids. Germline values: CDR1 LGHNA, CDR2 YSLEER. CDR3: CASSHPSRGTDTGELFF. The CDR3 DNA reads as TGCGCCAGCAGCCATCCCTCTAGGGGGACAGACACCGGGGAGCTGTTTTTT.

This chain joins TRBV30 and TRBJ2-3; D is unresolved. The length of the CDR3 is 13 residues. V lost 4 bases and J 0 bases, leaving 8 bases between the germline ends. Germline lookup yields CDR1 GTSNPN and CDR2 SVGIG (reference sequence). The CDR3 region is CAWTPTSTDTQYF. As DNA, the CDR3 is TGTGCCTGGACCCCGACTAGCACAGATACGCAGTATTTT.

The CDR3: CASSQREAGVNHNEQFF. For the CDR3, the DNA is TGCGCCAGCAGCCAAAGAGAGGCGGGAGTAAACCACAATGAGCAGTTCTTC. The J gene is TRBJ2-1, the V gene TRBV4-1; 7 nucleotides line up with TRBD2. This CDR3 spans 17 amino acids. Trimming removed 2 bases from V and 5 bases from J; junction bases left unmatched: 12. Looked up from germline, CDR1 is MGHRA and CDR2 is YSYEKL.